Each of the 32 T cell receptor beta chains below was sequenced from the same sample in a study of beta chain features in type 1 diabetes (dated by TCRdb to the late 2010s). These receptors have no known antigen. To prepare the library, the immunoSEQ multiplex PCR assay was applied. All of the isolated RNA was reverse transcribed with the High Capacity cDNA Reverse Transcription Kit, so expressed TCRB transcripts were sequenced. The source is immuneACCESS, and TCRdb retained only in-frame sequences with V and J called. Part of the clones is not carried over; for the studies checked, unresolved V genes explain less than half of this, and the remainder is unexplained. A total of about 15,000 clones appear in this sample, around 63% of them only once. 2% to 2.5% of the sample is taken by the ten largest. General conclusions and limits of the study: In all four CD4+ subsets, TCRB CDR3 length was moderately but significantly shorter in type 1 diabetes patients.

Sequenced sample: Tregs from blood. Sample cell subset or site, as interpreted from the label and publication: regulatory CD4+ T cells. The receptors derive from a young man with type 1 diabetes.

CDR3 sequence reads: CASSRGRTGEDQPQHF. CDR3 bases: TGTGCCAGCTCAAGAGGCCGGACAGGGGAAGATCAGCCCCAGCATTTT. V and J are TRBV18 and TRBJ1-5, with TRBD1 matching 9 bases. Trimming took 5 bases from V and 5 from J; bases not matched to a gene: 10. Germline loops: CDR1 KGHSH, CDR2 LQKENI. The CDR3 loop spans 16 amino acids.

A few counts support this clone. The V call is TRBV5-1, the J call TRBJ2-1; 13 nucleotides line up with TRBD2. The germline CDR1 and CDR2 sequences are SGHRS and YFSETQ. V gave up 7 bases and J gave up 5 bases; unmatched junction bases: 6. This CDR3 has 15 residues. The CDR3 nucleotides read TGCGCCAGCTCACTAGCGGGGGGGCCGGACAATGAGCAGTTCTTC. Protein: CASSLAGGPDNEQFF.

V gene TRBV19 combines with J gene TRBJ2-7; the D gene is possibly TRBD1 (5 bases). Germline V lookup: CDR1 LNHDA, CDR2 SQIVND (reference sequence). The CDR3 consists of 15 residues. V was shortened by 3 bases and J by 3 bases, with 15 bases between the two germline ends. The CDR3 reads CASSMVAGQRYEQYF. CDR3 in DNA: TGTGCCAGTAGTATGGTGGCAGGGCAACGCTACGAGCAGTACTTC.

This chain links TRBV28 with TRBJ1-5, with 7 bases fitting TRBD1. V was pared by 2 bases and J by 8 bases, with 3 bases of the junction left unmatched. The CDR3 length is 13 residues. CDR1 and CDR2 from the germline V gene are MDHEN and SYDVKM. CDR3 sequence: CASSLTGVKPQHF. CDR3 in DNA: TGTGCCAGCAGTTTAACAGGGGTGAAGCCCCAGCATTTT.

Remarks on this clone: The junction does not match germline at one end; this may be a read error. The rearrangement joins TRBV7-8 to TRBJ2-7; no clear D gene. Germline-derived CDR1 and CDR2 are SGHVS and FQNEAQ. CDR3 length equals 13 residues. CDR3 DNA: TGTGCCGGCAGCGTTAGCACAAACTACGAGCAGTACTTC. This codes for CAGSVSTNYEQYF.

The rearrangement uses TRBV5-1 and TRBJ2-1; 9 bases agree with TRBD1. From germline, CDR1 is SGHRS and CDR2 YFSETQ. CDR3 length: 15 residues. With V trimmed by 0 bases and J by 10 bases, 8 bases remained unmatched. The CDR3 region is CASSLVRTGVNEQFF. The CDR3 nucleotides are TGCGCCAGCAGCTTGGTAAGGACAGGGGTTAACGAGCAGTTCTTC.

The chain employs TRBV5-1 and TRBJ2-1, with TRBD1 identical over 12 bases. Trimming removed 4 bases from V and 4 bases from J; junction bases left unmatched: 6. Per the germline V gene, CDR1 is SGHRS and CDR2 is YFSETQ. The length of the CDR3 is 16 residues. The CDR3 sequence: CASSQGTGGAYNEQFF. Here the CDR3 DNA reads TGCGCCAGCAGCCAGGGGACAGGGGGCGCGTACAATGAGCAGTTCTTC.

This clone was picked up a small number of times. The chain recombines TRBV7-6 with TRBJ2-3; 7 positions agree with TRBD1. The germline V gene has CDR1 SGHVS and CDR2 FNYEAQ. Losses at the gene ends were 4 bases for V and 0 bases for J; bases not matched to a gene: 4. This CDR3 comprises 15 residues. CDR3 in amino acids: CASSSRGHSTDTQYF. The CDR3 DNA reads TGTGCCAGCAGCTCGAGGGGGCACAGCACAGATACGCAGTATTTT.

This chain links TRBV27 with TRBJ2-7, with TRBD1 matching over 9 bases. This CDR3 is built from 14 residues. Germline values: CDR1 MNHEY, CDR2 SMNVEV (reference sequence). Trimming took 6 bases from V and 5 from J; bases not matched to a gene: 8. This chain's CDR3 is CASSKGDRVDEQYF. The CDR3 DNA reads TGTGCCAGCAGCAAAGGGGACAGGGTGGACGAGCAGTACTTC.

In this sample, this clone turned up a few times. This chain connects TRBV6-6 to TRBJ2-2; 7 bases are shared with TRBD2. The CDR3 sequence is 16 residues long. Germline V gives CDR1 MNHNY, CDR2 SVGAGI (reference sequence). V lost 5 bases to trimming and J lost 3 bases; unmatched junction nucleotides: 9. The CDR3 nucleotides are TGTGCCAGCAGTCCCATCCCGGGGGGAGACACCGGGGAGCTGTTTTTT. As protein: CASSPIPGGDTGELFF.

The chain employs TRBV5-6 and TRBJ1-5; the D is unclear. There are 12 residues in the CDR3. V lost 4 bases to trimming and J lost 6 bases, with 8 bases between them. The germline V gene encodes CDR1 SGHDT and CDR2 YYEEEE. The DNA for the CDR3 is TGTGCCAGCAGCGTACAGACTCAGCCCCAGCATTTT. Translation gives CASSVQTQPQHF.

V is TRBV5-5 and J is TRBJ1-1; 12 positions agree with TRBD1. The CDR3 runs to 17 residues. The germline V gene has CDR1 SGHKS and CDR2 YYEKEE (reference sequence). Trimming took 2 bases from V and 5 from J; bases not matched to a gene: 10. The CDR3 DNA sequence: TGTGCCAGCAGCTTTTCAGGGACAGGGGGCGCGGGGACTGAAGCTTTCTTT. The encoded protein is CASSFSGTGGAGTEAFF.

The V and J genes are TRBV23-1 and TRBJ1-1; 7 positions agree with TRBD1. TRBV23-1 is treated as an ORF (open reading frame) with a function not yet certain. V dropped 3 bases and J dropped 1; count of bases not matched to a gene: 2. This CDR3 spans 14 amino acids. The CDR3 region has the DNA TGCGCCAGCAGTCAGGCAGGGGGGAACACTGAAGCTTTCTTT. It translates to CASSQAGGNTEAFF.

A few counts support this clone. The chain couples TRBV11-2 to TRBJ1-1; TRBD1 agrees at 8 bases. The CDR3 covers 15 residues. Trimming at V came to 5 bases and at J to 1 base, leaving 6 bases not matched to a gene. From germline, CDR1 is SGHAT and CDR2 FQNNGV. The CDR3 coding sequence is TGTGCCAGCAGCATCAGACAGGGGCCGAACACTGAAGCTTTCTTT. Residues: CASSIRQGPNTEAFF.

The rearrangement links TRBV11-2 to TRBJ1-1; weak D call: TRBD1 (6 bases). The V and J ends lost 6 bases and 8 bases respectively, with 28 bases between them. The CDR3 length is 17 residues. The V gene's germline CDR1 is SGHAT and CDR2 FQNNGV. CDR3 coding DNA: TGTGCCAGCAGTCTTAGGTCCTGGGCAGGGGCGACCTACGAAGCTTTCTTT. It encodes CASSLRSWAGATYEAFF.

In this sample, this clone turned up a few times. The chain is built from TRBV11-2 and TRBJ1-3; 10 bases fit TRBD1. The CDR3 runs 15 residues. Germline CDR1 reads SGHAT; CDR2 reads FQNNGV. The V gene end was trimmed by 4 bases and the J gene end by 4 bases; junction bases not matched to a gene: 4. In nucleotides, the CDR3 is TGTGCCAGCAGCTCGGGACAGGGGTCCGGAAACACCATATATTTT. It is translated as CASSSGQGSGNTIYF.

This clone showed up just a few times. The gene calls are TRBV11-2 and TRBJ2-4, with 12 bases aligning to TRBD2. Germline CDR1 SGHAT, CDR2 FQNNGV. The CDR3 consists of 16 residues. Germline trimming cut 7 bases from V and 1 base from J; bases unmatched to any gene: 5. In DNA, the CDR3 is TGTGCCAGCACCCTAACTAGCGGGGGGGCCAAAAACATTCAGTACTTC. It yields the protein CASTLTSGGAKNIQYF.

The CDR3: CASSSLAGENTGELFF. The CDR3 DNA sequence: TGTGCCAGCAGTTCTCTAGCGGGGGAGAACACCGGGGAGCTGTTTTTT. The chain is built from TRBV27 and TRBJ2-2; 10 nucleotides match TRBD2. The junction had 3 bases not matched to a gene; V was cut back by 4 bases and J by 1 base. CDR3 length: 16 amino acids. CDR1 MNHEY and CDR2 SMNVEV come from the germline V gene (reference sequence).

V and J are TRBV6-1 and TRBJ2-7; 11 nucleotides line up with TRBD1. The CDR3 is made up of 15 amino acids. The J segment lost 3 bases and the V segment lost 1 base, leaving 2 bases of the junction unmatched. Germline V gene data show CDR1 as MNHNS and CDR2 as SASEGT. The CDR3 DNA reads TGTGCCAGCAGTGAAGGTGGGACAGGGGGCTACGAGCAGTACTTC. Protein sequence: CASSEGGTGGYEQYF.

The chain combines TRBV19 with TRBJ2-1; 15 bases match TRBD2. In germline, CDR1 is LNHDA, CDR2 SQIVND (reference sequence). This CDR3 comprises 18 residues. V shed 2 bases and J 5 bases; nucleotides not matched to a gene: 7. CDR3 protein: CASSISPGLAGGNNEQFF. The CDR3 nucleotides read TGTGCCAGTAGTATATCCCCGGGACTAGCGGGAGGTAACAATGAGCAGTTCTTC.

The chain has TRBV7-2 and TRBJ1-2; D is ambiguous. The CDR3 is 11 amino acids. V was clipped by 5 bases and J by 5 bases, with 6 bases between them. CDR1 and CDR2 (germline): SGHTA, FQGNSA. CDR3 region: CASSPGYGYTF. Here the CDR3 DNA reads TGTGCCAGCAGCCCAGGATATGGCTACACCTTC.

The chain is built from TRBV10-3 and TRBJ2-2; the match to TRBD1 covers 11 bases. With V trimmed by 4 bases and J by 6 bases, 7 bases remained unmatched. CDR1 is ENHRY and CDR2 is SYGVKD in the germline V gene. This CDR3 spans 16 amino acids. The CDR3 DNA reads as TGTGCCATCAGTGCGATGGACAGGGGGCAAGCCGGGGAGCTGTTTTTT. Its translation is CAISAMDRGQAGELFF.

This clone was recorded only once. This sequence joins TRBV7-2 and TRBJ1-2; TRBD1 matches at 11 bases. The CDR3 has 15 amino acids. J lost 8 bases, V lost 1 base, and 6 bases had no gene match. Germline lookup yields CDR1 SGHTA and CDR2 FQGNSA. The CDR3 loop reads CASSLGGQGAGGYTF. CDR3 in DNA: TGTGCCAGCAGCTTAGGAGGACAGGGGGCCGGCGGCTACACCTTC.

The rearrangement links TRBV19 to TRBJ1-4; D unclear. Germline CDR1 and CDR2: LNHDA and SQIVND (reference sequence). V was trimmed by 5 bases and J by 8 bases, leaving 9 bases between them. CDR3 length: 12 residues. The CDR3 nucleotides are TGTGCCAGTAGTCCGAGTTTGGAAAAACTGTTTTTT. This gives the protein CASSPSLEKLFF.

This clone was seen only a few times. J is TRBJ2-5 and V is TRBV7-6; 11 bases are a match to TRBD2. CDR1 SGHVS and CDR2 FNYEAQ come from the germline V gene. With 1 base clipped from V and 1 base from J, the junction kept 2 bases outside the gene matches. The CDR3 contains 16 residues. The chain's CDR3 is CASSLDLAGGQETQYF. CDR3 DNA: TGTGCCAGCAGCTTAGATCTAGCGGGGGGCCAAGAGACCCAGTACTTC. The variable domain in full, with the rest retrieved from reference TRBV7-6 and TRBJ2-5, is GAGVSQSPRYKVTKRGQDVALRCDPISGHVSLYWYRQALGQGPEFLTYFNYEAQQDKSGLPNDRFSAERPEGSISTLTIQRTEQRDSAMYRCASSLDLAGGQETQYFGPGTRLLVL.

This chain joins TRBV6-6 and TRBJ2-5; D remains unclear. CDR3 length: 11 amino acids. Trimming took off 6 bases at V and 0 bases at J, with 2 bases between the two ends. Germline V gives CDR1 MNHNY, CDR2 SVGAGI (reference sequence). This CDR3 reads CASSYQETQYF. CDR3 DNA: TGTGCCAGCAGCTACCAAGAGACCCAGTACTTC.

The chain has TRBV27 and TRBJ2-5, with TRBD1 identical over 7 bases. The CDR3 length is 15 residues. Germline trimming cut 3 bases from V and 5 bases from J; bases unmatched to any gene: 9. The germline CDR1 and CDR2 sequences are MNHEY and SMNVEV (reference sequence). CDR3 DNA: TGTGCCAGCAGTTTTCGAGACAGGGATGGTGAGACCCAGTACTTC. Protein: CASSFRDRDGETQYF.

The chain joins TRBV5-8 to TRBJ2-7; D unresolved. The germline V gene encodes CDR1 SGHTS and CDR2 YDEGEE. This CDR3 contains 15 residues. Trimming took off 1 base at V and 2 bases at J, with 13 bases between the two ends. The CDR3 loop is CASSLTGGGPYEQYF. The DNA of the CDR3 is TGTGCCAGCAGCTTGACCGGTGGCGGTCCCTACGAGCAGTACTTC.

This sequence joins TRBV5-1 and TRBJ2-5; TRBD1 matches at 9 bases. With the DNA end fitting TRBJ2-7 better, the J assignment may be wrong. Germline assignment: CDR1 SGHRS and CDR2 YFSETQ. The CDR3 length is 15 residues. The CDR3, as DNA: TGCGCCAGCAGCTTCTGGGACAGGGATAAGCACGAGCAGTACTTC. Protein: CASSFWDRDKHEQYF.

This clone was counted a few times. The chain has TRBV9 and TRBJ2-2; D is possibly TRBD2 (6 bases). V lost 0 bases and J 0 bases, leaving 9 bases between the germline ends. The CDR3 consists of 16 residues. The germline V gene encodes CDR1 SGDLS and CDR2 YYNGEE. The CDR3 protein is CASSVAGLPNTGELFF. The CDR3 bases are TGTGCCAGCAGCGTAGCAGGACTACCGAACACCGGGGAGCTGTTTTTT.

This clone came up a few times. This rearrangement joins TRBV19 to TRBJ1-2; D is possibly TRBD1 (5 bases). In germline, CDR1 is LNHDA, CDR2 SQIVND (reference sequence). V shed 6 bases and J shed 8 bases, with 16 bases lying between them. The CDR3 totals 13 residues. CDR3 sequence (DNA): TGTGCCAGTAGATCGGCAGGGATAAGAGGCTACACCTTC. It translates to CASRSAGIRGYTF. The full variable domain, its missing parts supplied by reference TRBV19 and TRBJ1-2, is DGGITQSPKYLFRKEGQNVTLSCEQNLNHDAMYWYRQDPGQGLRLIYYSQIVNDFQKGDIAEGYSVSREKKESFPLTVTSAQKNPTAFYLCASRSAGIRGYTFGSGTRLTVV.

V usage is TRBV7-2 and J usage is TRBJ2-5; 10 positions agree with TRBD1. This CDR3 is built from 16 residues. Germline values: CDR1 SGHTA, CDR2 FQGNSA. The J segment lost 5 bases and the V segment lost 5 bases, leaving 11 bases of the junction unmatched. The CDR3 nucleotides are TGTGCCAGCAGCATTCTCCGGACAGGGGGAAGGGAGACCCAGTACTTC. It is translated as CASSILRTGGRETQYF.